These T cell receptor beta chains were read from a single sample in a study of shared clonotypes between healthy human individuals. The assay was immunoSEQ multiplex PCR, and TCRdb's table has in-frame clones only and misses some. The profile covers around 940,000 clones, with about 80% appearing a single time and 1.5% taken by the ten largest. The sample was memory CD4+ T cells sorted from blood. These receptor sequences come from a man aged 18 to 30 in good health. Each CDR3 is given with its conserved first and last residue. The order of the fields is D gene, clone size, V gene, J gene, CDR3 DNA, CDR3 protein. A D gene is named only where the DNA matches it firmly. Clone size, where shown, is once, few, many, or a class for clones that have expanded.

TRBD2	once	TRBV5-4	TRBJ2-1	TGTGCCAGCAGCTTGTTGCGGGGGGGCTCCCCACCCTACAATGAGCAGTTCTTC	CASSLLRGGSPPYNEQFF
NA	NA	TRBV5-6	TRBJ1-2	TGTGCCAGCAGTTATAATGACCAGGGCCGCTACACCTTC	CASSYNDQGRYTF
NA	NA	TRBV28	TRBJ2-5	TGTGCCACCAGGCGGGGCAGGGGATTAGTGTGGGAGACCCAGTACTTC	CATRRGRGLVWETQYF
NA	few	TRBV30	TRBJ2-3	TGTGCCTGGAGTGAGGGGAGGAGCACAGATACGCAGTATTTT	CAWSEGRSTDTQYF
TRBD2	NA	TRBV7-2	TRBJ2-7	TGTGCCAGCCAAGAGTCTAGCGGCCGCTACGAGCAGTACTTC	CASQESSGRYEQYF
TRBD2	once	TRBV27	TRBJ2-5	TGTGCCAGCACCGCCTTACTAGCGGGGGTGGAGACCCAGTACTTC	CASTALLAGVETQYF
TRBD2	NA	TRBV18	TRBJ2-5	TGTGCCAGCTCACCACTAGCGGGAGTAGAAGAGACCCAGTACTTC	CASSPLAGVEETQYF
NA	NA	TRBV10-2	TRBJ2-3	TGCGCCAGCAGTGAGGCTGGAGTGGGGTCGGGTACGCAGTATTTT	CASSEAGVGSGTQYF
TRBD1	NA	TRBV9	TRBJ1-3	TGTGCCAGCAGCGGTGGGGGGACAGGGAGGAACACCATATATTTT	CASSGGGTGRNTIYF
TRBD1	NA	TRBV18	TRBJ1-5	TGTGCCAGCTCCGGACAGGAGAATCAGCCCCAGCATTTT	CASSGQENQPQHF
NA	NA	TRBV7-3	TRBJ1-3	TGTGCCAGCAGCTACCACCGGAGACCTGGAAACACCATATATTTT	CASSYHRRPGNTIYF
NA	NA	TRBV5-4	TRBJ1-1	TGTGCCAGCAGCTTGGAGCGTCACCATTACACTGAAGCTTTCTTT	CASSLERHHYTEAFF
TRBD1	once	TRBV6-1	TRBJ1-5	TGTGCCAGCAGTGACGGGACAGGGATGGGCAATCAGCCCCAGCATTTT	CASSDGTGMGNQPQHF
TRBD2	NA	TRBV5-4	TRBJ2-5	TGTGCCAGCAGCCTCCCCGGGACTAGCGGTGAGACCCAGTACTTC	CASSLPGTSGETQYF
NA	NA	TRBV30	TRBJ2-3	TGTGCCTGGAGTAGTTCAGATACGCAGTATTTT	CAWSSSDTQYF
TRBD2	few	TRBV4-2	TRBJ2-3	TGTGCCAGCAGCCAAGTGGCTAGCGGGGGGAGTGGAGATACGCAGTATTTT	CASSQVASGGSGDTQYF
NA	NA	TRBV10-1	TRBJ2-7	TGCGCCAGCCCCGTAGAGCGGGAGCAGTACTTC	CASPVEREQYF
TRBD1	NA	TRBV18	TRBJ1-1	TGTGCCAGCTCAAGTGGACAGGGGTATCAAGCTTTCTTT	CASSSGQGYQAFF
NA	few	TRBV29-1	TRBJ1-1	TGCAGCGTTGAAGGGCCTACGAACACTGAAGCTTTCTTT	CSVEGPTNTEAFF
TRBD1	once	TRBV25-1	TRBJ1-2	TGTGCCAGCAGGGGGACAGGGAACTATGGCTACACCTTC	CASRGTGNYGYTF
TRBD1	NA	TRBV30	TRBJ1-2	TGTGCCTGGAGTATGACAGGGGGGCGCGGCGGCTACACCTTC	CAWSMTGGRGGYTF
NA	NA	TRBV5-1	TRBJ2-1	TGCGCCAGCAGCCCTGGCCGACGGGGAGGTTGGGACAATGAGCAGTTCTTC	CASSPGRRGGWDNEQFF
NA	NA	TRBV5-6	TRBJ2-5	TGTGCCAGCAGCTTTGGCGGAGCCCTCCTGGGGGCCCAGTACTTC	CASSFGGALLGAQYF
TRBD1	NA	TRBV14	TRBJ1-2	TGTGCCAGCAGCCAAGAAATGGGACAGCTCTATGGCTACACCTTC	CASSQEMGQLYGYTF
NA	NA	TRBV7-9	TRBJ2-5	TGTGCCAGCAGCCGCGATGTGGCAGTAGCAGAGACCCAGTACTTC	CASSRDVAVAETQYF
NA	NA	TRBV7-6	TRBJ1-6	TGTGCCTCCCGGGGTCAAGGGAATAATTCACCCCTCCACTTT	CASRGQGNNSPLHF
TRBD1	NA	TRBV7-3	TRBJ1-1	TGTGCCAGCAGACTCGTCCAGGGGGGCACTGAAGCTTTCTTT	CASRLVQGGTEAFF
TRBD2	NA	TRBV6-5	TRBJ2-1	TGTGCCAGCAGTTACCTCGGGGGGGCCTACAATGAGCAGTTCTTC	CASSYLGGAYNEQFF
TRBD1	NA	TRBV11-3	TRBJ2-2	TGTGCCAGCAGCCCCGGGACAGGGAGAGGTACCGGGGAGCTGTTTTTT	CASSPGTGRGTGELFF
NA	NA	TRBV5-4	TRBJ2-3	TGTGCCAGCAGCCCACCCGGGGGAGGAAGCACAGATACGCAGTATTTT	CASSPPGGGSTDTQYF
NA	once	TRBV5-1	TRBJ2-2	TGCGCCAGCAGCTTCATAGGGTGGAACACCGGGGAGCTGTTTTTT	CASSFIGWNTGELFF
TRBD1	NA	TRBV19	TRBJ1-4	TGTGCCAGTAGAAATTCGGGGACAGGCTATAATGAAAAACTGTTTTTT	CASRNSGTGYNEKLFF
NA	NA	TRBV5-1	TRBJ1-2	TGCGCCAGCAGATTGGACACTTTTAACTATGGCTACACCTTC	CASRLDTFNYGYTF
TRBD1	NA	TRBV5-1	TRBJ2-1	TGCGCCAGCAGATCGGGACAGGGCAATGAGCAGTTCTTC	CASRSGQGNEQFF
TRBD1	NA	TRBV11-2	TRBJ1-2	TGTGCCAGCAGCTTAGAACGGACAGGGGCCTATGGCTACACCTTC	CASSLERTGAYGYTF
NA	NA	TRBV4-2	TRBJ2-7	TGTGCCAGCAGCCAAGATTTGGGCCCTCTCGGCGAGCAGTACTTC	CASSQDLGPLGEQYF
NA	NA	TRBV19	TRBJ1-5	TGTGCCAGTAGTAGAGGTAACGGCTTAAATCAGCCCCAGCATTTT	CASSRGNGLNQPQHF